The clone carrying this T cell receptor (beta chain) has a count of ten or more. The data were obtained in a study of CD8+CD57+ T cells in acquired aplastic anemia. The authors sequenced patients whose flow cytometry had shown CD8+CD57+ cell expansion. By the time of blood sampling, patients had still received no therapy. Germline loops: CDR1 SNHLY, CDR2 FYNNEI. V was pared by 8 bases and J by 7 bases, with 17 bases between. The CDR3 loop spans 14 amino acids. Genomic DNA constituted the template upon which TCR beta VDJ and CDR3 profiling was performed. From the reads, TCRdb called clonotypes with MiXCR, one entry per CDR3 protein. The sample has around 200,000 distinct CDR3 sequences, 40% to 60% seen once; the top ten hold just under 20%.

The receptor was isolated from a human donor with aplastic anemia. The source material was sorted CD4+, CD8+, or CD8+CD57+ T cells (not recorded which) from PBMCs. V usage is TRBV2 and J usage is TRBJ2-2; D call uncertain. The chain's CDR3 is CASEFGVVNGELFF. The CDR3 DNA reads TGTGCCAGCGAGTTTGGGGTCGTAAACGGGGAGCTGTTTTTT. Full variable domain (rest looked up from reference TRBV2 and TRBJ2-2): EPEVTQTPSHQVTQMGQEVILRCVPISNHLYFYWYRQILGQKVEFLVSFYNNEISEKSEIFDDQFSVERPDGSNFTLKIRSTKLEDSAMYFCASEFGVVNGELFFGEGSRLTVL.